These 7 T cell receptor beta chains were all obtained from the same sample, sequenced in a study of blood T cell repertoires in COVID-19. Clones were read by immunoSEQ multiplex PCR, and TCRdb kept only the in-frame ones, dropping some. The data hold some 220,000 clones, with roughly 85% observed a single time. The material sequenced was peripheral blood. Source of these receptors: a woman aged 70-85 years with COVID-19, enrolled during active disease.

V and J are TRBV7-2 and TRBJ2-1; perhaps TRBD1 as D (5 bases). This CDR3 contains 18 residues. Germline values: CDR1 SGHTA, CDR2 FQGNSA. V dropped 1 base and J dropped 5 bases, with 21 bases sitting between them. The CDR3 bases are TGTGCCAGCAGCTTAGAGGGAATGGGGCCAGGGAACGACAATGAGCAGTTCTTC. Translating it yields CASSLEGMGPGNDNEQFF.

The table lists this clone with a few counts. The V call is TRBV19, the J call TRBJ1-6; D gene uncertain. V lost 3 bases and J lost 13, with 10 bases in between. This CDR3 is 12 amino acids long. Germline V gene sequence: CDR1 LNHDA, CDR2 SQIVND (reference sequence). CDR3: CASSIPGGPLHF. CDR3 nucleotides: TGTGCCAGTAGTATTCCGGGAGGGCCCCTCCACTTT.

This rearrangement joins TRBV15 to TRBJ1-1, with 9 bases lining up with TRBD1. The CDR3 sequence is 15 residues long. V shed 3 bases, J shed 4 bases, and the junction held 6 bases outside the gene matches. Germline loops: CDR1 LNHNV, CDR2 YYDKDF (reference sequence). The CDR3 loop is CATSRNRGLGTEAFF. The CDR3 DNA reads TGTGCCACCAGCAGGAACAGGGGGCTTGGCACTGAAGCTTTCTTT. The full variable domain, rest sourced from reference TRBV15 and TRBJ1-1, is DAMVIQNPRYQVTQFGKPVTLSCSQTLNHNVMYWYQQKSSQAPKLLFHYYDKDFNNEADTPDNFQSRRPNTSFCFLDIRSPGLGDTAMYLCATSRNRGLGTEAFFGQGTRLTVV.

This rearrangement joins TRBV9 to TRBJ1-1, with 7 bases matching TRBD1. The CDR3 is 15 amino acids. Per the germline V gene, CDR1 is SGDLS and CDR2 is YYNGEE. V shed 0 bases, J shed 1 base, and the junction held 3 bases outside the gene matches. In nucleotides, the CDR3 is TGTGCCAGCAGCGTAGCGCCAGGGGGGAACACTGAAGCTTTCTTT. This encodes CASSVAPGGNTEAFF.

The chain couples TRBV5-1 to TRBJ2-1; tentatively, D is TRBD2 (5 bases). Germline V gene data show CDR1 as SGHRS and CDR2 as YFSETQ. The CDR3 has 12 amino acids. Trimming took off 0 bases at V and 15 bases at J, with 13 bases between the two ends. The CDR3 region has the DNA TGCGCCAGCAGCTTGGATTACGGGGATACGTTCTTC. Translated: CASSLDYGDTFF.

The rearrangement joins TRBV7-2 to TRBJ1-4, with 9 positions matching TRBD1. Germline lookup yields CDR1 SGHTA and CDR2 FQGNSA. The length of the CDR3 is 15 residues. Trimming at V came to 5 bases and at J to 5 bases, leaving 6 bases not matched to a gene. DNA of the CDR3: TGTGCCAGCAGCACTGGACAGGGGTCGAATGAAAAACTGTTTTTT. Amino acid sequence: CASSTGQGSNEKLFF.

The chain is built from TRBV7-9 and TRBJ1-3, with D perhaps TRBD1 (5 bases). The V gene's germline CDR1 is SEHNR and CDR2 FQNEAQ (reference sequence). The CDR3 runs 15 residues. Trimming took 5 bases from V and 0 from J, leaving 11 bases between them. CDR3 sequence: CASSISGGSGNTIYF. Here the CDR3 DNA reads TGTGCCAGCAGCATCAGCGGGGGCTCTGGAAACACCATATATTTT.